Each of the 7 T cell receptor beta chains below was sequenced from the same sample in a study of OX40 agonist ivuxolimab in advanced cancers. Assay: immunoSEQ multiplex PCR; the TCRdb copy retains only in-frame clones and omits some. The top ten clones hold roughly 1.2% of a sample with about 110,000 clones, under 95% of them seen once. Sequenced here: CD4+ or CD8+ T cells sorted from blood, sampled in a trial of the OX40 agonist ivuxolimab. These receptors all come from an adult with an advanced solid tumor such as melanoma, head and neck, liver or kidney cancer.

The rearrangement uses TRBV14 and TRBJ2-7; D possibly corresponds to TRBD2 (5 bases). CDR1 is SGHDN and CDR2 is FVKESK in the germline V gene. CDR3 length: 13 amino acids. V gave up 5 bases and J gave up 7 bases, with 15 bases separating them. The CDR3 loop reads CASSAASSGEQYF. The CDR3, as DNA: TGTGCCAGCAGCGCTGCATCATCGGGGGAGCAGTACTTC. The full variable domain, rest sourced from reference TRBV14 and TRBJ2-7, is EAGVTQFPSHSVIEKGQTVTLRCDPISGHDNLYWYRRVMGKEIKFLLHFVKESKQDESGMPNNRFLAERTGGTYSTLKVQPAELEDSGVYFCASSAASSGEQYFGPGTRLTVT.

J is TRBJ1-5 and V is TRBV7-9; D is ambiguous. Germline loops: CDR1 SEHNR, CDR2 FQNEAQ (reference sequence). V was cut by 4 bases and J by 0 bases, with 13 bases left in between. There are 16 residues in the CDR3. CDR3 bases: TGTGCCAGCAGCTCTATAGTCGGTGATAGCAATCAGCCCCAGCATTTT. Protein: CASSSIVGDSNQPQHF. Looking up the rest from reference TRBV7-9 and TRBJ1-5 gives the full variable domain: DTGVSQNPRHKITKRGQNVTFRCDPISEHNRLYWYRQTLGQGPEFLTYFQNEAQLEKSRLLSDRFSAERPKGSFSTLEIQRTEQGDSAMYLCASSSIVGDSNQPQHFGDGTRLSIL.

The CDR3 loop reads CASSYSYGANVLTF. The CDR3 DNA reads TGTGCCAGCAGTTACTCATACGGGGCCAACGTCCTGACTTTC. This chain joins TRBV6-5 and TRBJ2-6, with D unclear. Trimming took off 0 bases at V and 4 bases at J, with 4 bases between the two ends. The CDR3 contains 14 residues. The germline V gene has CDR1 MNHEY and CDR2 SVGAGI.

The gene calls are TRBV29-1 and TRBJ2-7; 10 bases map to TRBD1. V gave up 5 bases and J gave up 0 bases; unmatched junction bases: 7. The CDR3 spans 15 residues. Germline V lookup: CDR1 SQVTM, CDR2 ANQGSEA. CDR3 amino acids: CSVLRDRGSSYEQYF. The DNA for the CDR3 is TGCAGCGTTTTACGGGACAGGGGAAGCTCCTACGAGCAGTACTTC.

The chain joins TRBV28 to TRBJ2-3, with a possible D match to TRBD2 (5 bases). The CDR3 is 14 amino acids. V shed 4 bases and J shed 2 bases, with 10 bases lying between them. CDR1 and CDR2 (germline): MDHEN, SYDVKM. CDR3 residues: CASSSLAPTDTQYF. CDR3 in DNA: TGTGCCAGCAGTTCTTTAGCGCCCACAGATACGCAGTATTTT.

The V gene is TRBV4-1, the J gene TRBJ2-1, with 12 bases lining up with TRBD2. Germline CDR1 is MGHRA and CDR2 is YSYEKL. The CDR3 runs 18 residues. V was clipped by 8 bases and J by 5 bases; unmatched bases: 16. CDR3 nucleotide sequence: TGCGCCAGCCGTACAAGCACTAGCGGGAGGAATTGGGACAATGAGCAGTTCTTC. Translated: CASRTSTSGRNWDNEQFF.

J is TRBJ1-6 and V is TRBV4-3; no clear D. CDR1 and CDR2 from the germline V gene are LGHNA and YSLEER. The CDR3 length is 19 residues. V lost 0 bases and J 5 bases, leaving 20 bases between the germline ends. CDR3 amino acids: CASSQDPALVSLHNSPLHF. The CDR3 DNA sequence: TGCGCCAGCAGCCAAGACCCCGCCTTGGTCAGCCTCCATAATTCACCCCTCCACTTT.